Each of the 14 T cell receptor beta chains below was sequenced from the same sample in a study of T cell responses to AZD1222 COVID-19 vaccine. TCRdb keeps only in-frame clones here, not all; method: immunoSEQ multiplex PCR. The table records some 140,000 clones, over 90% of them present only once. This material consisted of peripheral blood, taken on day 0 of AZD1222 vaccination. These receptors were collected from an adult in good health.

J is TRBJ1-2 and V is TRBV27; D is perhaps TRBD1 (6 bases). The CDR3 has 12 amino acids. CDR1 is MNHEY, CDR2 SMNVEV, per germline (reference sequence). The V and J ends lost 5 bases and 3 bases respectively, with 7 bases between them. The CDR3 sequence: CASSGGYYGYTF. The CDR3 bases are TGTGCCAGCAGTGGGGGCTACTATGGCTACACCTTC.

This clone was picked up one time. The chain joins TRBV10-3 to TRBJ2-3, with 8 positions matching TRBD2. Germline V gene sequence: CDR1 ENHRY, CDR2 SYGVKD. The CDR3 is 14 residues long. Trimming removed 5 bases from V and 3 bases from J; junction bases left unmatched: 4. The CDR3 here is CAISTGGPTDTQYF. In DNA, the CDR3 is TGTGCCATCAGTACGGGGGGGCCAACAGATACGCAGTATTTT.

CDR3 in DNA: TGTGCCAGCAGCCTCTTCCAGGGGCGTAATTCACCCCTCCACTTT. Residues: CASSLFQGRNSPLHF. The rearrangement uses TRBV13 and TRBJ1-6; D possibly corresponds to TRBD1 (6 bases). The V gene's germline CDR1 is PRHDT and CDR2 FYEKMQ (reference sequence). Trimming removed 5 bases from V and 6 bases from J, with 14 bases in between. This CDR3 comprises 15 residues.

The CDR3 nucleotides are TGCGCCAGCAGCCCGGGACAGGGGACAGGCGGCTACACCTTC. Its translation is CASSPGQGTGGYTF. J is TRBJ1-2 and V is TRBV5-1, with 10 positions matching TRBD1. V was clipped by 4 bases and J by 8 bases; unmatched bases: 8. In germline, CDR1 is SGHRS, CDR2 YFSETQ. CDR3 size: 14 residues.

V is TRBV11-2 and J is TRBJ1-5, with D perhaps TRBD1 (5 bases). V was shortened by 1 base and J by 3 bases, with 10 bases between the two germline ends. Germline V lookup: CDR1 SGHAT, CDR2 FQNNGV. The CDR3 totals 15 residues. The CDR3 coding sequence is TGTGCCAGCAGCTTAGCCGGACACTACAATCAGCCCCAGCATTTT. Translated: CASSLAGHYNQPQHF.

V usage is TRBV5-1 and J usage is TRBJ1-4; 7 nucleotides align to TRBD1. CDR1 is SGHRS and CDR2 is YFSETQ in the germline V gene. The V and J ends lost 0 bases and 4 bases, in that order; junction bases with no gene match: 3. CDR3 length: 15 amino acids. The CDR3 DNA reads TGCGCCAGCAGCTTGGGAGGGACAGTTAATGAAAAACTGTTTTTT. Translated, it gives CASSLGGTVNEKLFF.

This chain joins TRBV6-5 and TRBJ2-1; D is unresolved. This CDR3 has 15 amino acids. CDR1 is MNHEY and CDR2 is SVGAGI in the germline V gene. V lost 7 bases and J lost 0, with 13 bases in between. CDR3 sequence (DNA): TGTGCCAGCACCCCCATAAGCAGCTCCTACAATGAGCAGTTCTTC. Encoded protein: CASTPISSSYNEQFF.

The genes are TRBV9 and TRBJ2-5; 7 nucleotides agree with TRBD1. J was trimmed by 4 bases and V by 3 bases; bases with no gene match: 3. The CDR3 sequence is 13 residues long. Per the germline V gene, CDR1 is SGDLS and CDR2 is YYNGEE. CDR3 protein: CASSERQGETQYF. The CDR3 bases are TGTGCCAGCAGCGAACGACAGGGAGAGACCCAGTACTTC.

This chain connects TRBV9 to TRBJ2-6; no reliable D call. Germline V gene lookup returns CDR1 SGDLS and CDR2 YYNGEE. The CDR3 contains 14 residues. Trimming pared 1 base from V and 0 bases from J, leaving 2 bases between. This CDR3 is CASSVSSGANVLTF. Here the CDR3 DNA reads TGTGCCAGCAGCGTATCCTCTGGGGCCAACGTCCTGACTTTC.

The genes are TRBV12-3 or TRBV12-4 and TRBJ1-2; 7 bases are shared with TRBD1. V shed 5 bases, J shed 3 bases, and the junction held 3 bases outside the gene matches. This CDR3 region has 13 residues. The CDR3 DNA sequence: TGTGCCAGCAGTCGGGACAGCTACTATGGCTACACCTTC. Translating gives CASSRDSYYGYTF.

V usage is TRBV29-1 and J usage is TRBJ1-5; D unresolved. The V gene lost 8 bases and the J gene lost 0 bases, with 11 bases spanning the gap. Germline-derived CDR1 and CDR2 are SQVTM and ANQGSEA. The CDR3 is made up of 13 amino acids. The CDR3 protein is CSTQEDSNQPQHF. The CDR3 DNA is TGCAGCACCCAAGAAGATAGCAATCAGCCCCAGCATTTT.

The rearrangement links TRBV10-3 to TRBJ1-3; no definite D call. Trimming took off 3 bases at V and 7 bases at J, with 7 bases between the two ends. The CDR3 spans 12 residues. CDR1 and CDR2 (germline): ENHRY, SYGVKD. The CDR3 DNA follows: TGTGCCATCAGTGACACGTACAACACCATATATTTT. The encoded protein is CAISDTYNTIYF.

The CDR3 here is CASSPKRRLGNTIYF. Written as DNA, the CDR3 is TGTGCCAGCAGCCCTAAGAGGCGACTGGGAAACACCATATATTTT. The gene calls are TRBV7-9 and TRBJ1-3; D gene unclear. The V and J ends lost 5 bases and 4 bases respectively, with 15 bases between them. Germline V gene data show CDR1 as SEHNR and CDR2 as FQNEAQ (reference sequence). This CDR3 has 15 amino acids.

DNA of the CDR3: TGTGCCAGCAGGCCGGGTGGCAACACCATATATTTT. This encodes CASRPGGNTIYF. The rearrangement links TRBV6-5 to TRBJ1-3, with D unclear. This CDR3 is 12 amino acids long. Trimming removed 6 bases at V and 7 bases at J, with 10 bases between. Germline CDR1 reads MNHEY; CDR2 reads SVGAGI.